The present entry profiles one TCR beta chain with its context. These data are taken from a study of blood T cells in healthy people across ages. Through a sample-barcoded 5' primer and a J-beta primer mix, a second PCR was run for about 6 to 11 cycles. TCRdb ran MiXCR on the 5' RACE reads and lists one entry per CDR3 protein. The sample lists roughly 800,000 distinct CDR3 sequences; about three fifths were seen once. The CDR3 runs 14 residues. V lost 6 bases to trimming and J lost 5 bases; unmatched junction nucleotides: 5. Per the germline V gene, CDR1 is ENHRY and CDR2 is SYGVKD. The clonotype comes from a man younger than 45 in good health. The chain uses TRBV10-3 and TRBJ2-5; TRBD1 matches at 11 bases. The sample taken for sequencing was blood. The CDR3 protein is CAIRGQGGFETQYF. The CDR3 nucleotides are TGTGCCATCAGGGGACAGGGGGGTTTTGAGACCCAGTACTTC.